This TCR beta chain was identified in a study of cytomegalovirus exposure and HLA in healthy donors. Study findings and constraints: It was only CMV serostatus that was available as immune exposure information. In a later analysis, several top co-occurrence clusters appeared linked to parvovirus B19, influenza, CMV and Epstein-Barr virus. Prior analysis indicated that the majority of TCR beta V segments exhibited productivity approximately 87% or approximately 30% of the time.

The PCR ran on 60 Vbeta and 13 Jbeta primers. The assay was immunoSEQ multiplex PCR, and TCRdb's table has in-frame clones only and misses some. The listing records tens of thousands of clones. From germline, CDR1 is GTSNPN and CDR2 SVGIG (reference sequence). After removal of 2 bases from V and 0 bases from J, the junction contained 7 bases not matched to a gene. The CDR3 has 16 residues. A note on this clone: Its antigen is as yet unknown.

The clonotype comes from a woman under 30 in good health and CMV-seronegative. The J gene is TRBJ1-3, the V gene TRBV30; TRBD1 agrees at 7 bases. Material: PBMCs. The CDR3 spells CAWSRDRVPSGNTIYF. The DNA of the CDR3 is TGTGCCTGGAGTCGAGACAGGGTTCCCTCTGGAAACACCATATATTTT. Drawing the rest from reference TRBV30 and TRBJ1-3, the complete variable domain is SQTIHQWPATLVQPVGSPLSLECTVEGTSNPNLYWYRQAAGRGLQLLFYSVGIGQISSEVPQNLSASRPQDRQFILSSKKLLLSDSGFYLCAWSRDRVPSGNTIYFGEGSWLTVV.